This TCR beta chain was identified during a study of PD-1 blockade in classical Hodgkin lymphoma. Background on the study: Intravenous infusions of nivolumab 3 mg/kg reached patients every 2 weeks. General observations from the study: With CD4+ cells, TCR diversity rose significantly by C4D1, but not with CD8+ cells.

This CDR3 has 11 residues. V was trimmed by 3 bases and J by 0 bases, leaving 0 bases between them. The germline V gene encodes CDR1 MNHNS and CDR2 SASEGT. Every single patient, without exception, relapsed after autologous stem cell transplantation, and brentuximab vedotin exposure varied. Turning to this clone: The antigen is unknown.

The repertoire was sequenced with immunoSEQ multiplex PCR; TCRdb's copy has only in-frame clones and lacks some. The sample comprises about 13,000 clones, about four fifths of which are singletons, and approximately 25% rests with the top ten. Sequenced material: peripheral blood mononuclear cells (PBMCs), taken at baseline. The rearrangement uses TRBV6-1 and TRBJ2-7; D gene uncertain. The receptor was isolated from a human donor with classical Hodgkin lymphoma. CDR3 protein: CASSDSYEQYV. The CDR3 DNA reads as TGTGCCAGCAGTGACTCCTACGAGCAGTACGTC.